The next 4 T cell receptor beta chains were all read from a single sample in a study of T cell responses to AZD1222 COVID-19 vaccine. Method: immunoSEQ multiplex PCR; TCRdb's copy keeps in-frame clones and lacks some. The table records about 160,000 clones, roughly 90% of them present only once. Specimen: peripheral blood, collected 28 days after the second AZD1222 dose. The receptors were sampled from an adult who received the AZD1222 COVID-19 vaccine.

The chain employs TRBV7-9 and TRBJ1-2; D not resolved. The ends were cut back, 1 base at V and 4 bases at J, with 13 bases in the middle. The germline V gene encodes CDR1 SEHNR and CDR2 FQNEAQ (reference sequence). The length of the CDR3 is 15 residues. CDR3 sequence (DNA): TGTGCCAGCAGCTTAGAGGGTGGAAATCGCTATGGCTACACCTTC. Translated, it gives CASSLEGGNRYGYTF.

This clone was recorded once. The chain links TRBV27 to TRBJ2-7; D possibly uses TRBD1 or TRBD2 (5 bases each). Germline assignment: CDR1 MNHEY and CDR2 SMNVEV (reference sequence). The V end was cut by 5 bases, the J end by 3 bases, with 11 bases between. This CDR3 has 13 residues. CDR3 loop: CASSPAGGYEQYF. Here the CDR3 DNA reads TGTGCCAGCAGTCCGGCTGGGGGCTACGAGCAGTACTTC.

V is TRBV3-1 (or the pseudogene TRBV3-2) and J is TRBJ2-5, with 8 bases aligning to TRBD1. Trimming removed 4 bases from V and 0 bases from J; junction bases left unmatched: 1. The CDR3 spans 14 residues. Germline V gives CDR1 LGHDT, CDR2 YNNKEL (reference sequence). CDR3 coding DNA: TGTGCCAGCAGCCGGGACAGGAACCAAGAGACCCAGTACTTC. This codes for CASSRDRNQETQYF.

The rearrangement joins TRBV6-2 or TRBV6-3 to TRBJ2-2, with D perhaps matching TRBD2 (6 bases). The CDR3 extends over 16 amino acids. The germline V gene encodes CDR1 MNHEY and CDR2 SVGEGT. V was trimmed by 6 bases and J by 4 bases, leaving 18 bases between them. The CDR3 here is CASSPQQVAATGELFF. The CDR3 DNA follows: TGTGCCAGCAGCCCTCAACAGGTAGCGGCCACCGGGGAGCTGTTTTTT.